This T cell receptor (beta chain) is drawn from a study of tumor-infiltrating lymphocytes in primary liver carcinoma. Findings of the study overall: Tumor-adjacent and tumor-blood pairs shared less of their repertoires than tumor region pairs shared.

The blood RNA (from unsorted whole blood) was obtained, and germline DNA was also extracted. cDNA specific to TCR beta was made from 500 ng of total RNA, with a constant-region primer employed for priming. ARM-PCR, slightly modified, supplied the TCR beta libraries through three nested multiplex PCR rounds. One entry per CDR3 protein results from TCRdb running MiXCR on the multiplex PCR reads. The data hold about 350,000 distinct CDR3 sequences, with around 60% observed a single time. There are many counts of this clonotype. Its antigen is still unknown. The receptor's source is a man aged 40-50 years with primary liver carcinoma and hepatitis B virus infection. The sample comprised peripheral blood.

The CDR3 loop is CASSSGTDPEAFF. CDR3 sequence (DNA): TGTGCCAGCAGCTCAGGGACAGACCCCGAAGCTTTCTTT. J is TRBJ1-1 and V is TRBV5-6; TRBD1 aligns across 7 bases. This CDR3 has 13 residues. Germline-derived CDR1 and CDR2 are SGHDT and YYEEEE. J lost 8 bases, V lost 3 bases, and 7 bases had no gene match.